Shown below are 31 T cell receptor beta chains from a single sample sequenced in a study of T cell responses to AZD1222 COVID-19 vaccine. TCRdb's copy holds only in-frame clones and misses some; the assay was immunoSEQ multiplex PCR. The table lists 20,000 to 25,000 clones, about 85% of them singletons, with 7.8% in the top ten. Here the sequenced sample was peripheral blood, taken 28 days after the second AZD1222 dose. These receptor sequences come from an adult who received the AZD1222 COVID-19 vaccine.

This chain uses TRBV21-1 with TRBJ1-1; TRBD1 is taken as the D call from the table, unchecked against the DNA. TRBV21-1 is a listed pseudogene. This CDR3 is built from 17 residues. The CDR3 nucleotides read TGTGCCAGCAGCAAAAGGGACGACAGGGGAATGAACACTGAAGCTTTCTTT. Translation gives CASSKRDDRGMNTEAFF.

The CDR3 DNA reads TGCGCCAGCAGCTTGGCCGTGGTAAGCACAGATACGCAGTATTTT. Translation: CASSLAVVSTDTQYF. The chain combines TRBV5-1 with TRBJ2-3; D is unclear. Trimming stripped 0 bases from V and 0 bases from J, with 8 bases between. The CDR3 contains 15 residues. Germline V CDR1 and CDR2: SGHRS, YFSETQ.

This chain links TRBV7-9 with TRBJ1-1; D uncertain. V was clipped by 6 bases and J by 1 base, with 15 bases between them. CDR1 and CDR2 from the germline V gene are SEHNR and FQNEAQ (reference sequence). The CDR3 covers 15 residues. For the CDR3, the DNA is TGTGCCAGCAGACCCGGACGGCCACCGAACACTGAAGCTTTCTTT. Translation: CASRPGRPPNTEAFF. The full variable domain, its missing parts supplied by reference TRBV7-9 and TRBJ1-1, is DTGVSQNPRHKITKRGQNVTFRCDPISEHNRLYWYRQTLGQGPEFLTYFQNEAQLEKSRLLSDRFSAERPKGSFSTLEIQRTEQGDSAMYLCASRPGRPPNTEAFFGQGTRLTVV.

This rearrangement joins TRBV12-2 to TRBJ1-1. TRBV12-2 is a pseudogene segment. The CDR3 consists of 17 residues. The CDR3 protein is CASRPPNSGTENTEAFF. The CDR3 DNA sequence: TGTGCAAGTCGCCCCCCTAACTCAGGGACGGAAAACACTGAAGCTTTCTTT.

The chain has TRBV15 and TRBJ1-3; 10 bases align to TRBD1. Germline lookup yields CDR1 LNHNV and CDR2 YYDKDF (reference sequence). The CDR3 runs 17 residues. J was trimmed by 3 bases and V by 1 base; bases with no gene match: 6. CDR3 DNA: TGTGCCACCAGCAGAGTGGGGACAGGGGCCTTTGGAAACACCATATATTTT. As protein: CATSRVGTGAFGNTIYF.

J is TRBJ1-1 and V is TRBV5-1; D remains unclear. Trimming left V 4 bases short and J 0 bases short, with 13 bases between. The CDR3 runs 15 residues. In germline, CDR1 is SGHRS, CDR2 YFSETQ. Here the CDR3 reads CASSPSSRLNTEAFF. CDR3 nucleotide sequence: TGCGCCAGCAGCCCCTCCTCCCGGTTGAACACTGAAGCTTTCTTT. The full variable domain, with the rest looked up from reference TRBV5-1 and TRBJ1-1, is KAGVTQTPRYLIKTRGQQVTLSCSPISGHRSVSWYQQTPGQGLQFLFEYFSETQRNKGNFPGRFSGRQFSNSRSEMNVSTLELGDSALYLCASSPSSRLNTEAFFGQGTRLTVV.

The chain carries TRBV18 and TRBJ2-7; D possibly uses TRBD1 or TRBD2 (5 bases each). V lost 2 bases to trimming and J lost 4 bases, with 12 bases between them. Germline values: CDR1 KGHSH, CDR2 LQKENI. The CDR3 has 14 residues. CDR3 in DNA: TGTGCCAGCTCACCAGGGGCTAGCAGTTACGAGCAGTACTTC. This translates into CASSPGASSYEQYF.

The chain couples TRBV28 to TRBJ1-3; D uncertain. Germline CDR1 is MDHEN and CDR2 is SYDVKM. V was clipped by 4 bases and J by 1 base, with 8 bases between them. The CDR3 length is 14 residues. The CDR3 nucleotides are TGTGCCAGCAGTTACAGAGTTTCTGGAAACACCATATATTTT. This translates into CASSYRVSGNTIYF.

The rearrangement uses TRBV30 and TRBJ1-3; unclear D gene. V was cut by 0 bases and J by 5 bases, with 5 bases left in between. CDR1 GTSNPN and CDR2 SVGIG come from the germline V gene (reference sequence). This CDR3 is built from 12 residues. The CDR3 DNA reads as TGTGCCTGGAGTGTACGCCGAAACACCATATATTTT. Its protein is CAWSVRRNTIYF.

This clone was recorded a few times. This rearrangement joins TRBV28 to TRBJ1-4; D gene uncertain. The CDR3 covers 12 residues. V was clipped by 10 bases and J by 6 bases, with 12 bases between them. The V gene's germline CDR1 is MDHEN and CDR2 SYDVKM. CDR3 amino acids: CAMGRIDEKLFF. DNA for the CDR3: TGTGCCATGGGCAGGATAGATGAAAAACTGTTTTTT.

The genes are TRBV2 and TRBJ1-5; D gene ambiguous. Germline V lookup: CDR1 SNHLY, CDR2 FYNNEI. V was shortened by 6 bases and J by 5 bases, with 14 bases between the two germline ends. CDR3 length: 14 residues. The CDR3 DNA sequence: TGTGCCAGCAGAGCCGGGATCGCCCATCAGCCCCAGCATTTT. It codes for CASRAGIAHQPQHF.

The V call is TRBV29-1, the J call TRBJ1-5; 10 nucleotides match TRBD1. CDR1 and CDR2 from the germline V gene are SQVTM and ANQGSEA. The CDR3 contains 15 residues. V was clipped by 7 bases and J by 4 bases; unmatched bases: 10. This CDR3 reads CSAKGTGVGNQPQHF. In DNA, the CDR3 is TGCAGCGCCAAAGGGACAGGGGTGGGGAATCAGCCCCAGCATTTT.

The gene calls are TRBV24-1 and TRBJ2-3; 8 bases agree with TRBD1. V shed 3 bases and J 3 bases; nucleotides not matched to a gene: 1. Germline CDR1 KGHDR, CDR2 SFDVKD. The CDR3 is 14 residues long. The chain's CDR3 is CATSDGQGTDTQYF. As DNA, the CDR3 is TGTGCCACCAGTGATGGACAGGGAACAGATACGCAGTATTTT.

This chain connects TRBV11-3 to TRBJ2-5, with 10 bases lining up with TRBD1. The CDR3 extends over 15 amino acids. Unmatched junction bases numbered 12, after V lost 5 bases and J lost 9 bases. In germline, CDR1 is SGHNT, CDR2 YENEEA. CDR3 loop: CASSPRTGGLVAQYF. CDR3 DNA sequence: TGTGCCAGCAGCCCCCGGACAGGGGGTCTAGTGGCCCAGTACTTC.

The DNA of the CDR3 is TGTGCCAGCAGCGCGGGACGGCTGGGGACTGAAGCTTTCTTT. This codes for CASSAGRLGTEAFF. The chain joins TRBV9 to TRBJ1-1; perhaps TRBD1 as D (5 bases). CDR1 SGDLS and CDR2 YYNGEE come from the germline V gene. The CDR3 loop spans 14 amino acids. V shed 3 bases and J shed 5 bases, with 14 bases lying between them.

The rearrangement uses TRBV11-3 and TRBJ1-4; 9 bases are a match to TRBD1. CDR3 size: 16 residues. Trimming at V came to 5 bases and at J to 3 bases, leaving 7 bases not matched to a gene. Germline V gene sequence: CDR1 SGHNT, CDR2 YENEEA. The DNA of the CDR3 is TGTGCCAGCAGCCTGGGGACAGGGCAAGCTAATGAAAAACTGTTTTTT. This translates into CASSLGTGQANEKLFF.

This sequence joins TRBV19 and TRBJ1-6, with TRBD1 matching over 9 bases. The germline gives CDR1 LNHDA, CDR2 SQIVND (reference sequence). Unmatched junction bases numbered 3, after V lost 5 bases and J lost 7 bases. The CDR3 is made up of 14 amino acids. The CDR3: CASSRGQGNSPLHF. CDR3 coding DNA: TGTGCCAGTAGTCGAGGACAGGGGAATTCACCCCTCCACTTT.

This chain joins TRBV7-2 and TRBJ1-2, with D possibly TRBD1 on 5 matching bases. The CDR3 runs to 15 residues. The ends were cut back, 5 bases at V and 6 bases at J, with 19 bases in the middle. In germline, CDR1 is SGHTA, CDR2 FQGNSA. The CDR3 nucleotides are TGTGCCAGCAGCCCGTCCTCGAGGGGACCTAATGGCTACACCTTC. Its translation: CASSPSSRGPNGYTF. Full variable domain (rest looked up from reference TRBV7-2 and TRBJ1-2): GAGVSQSPSNKVTEKGKDVELRCDPISGHTALYWYRQSLGQGLEFLIYFQGNSAPDKSGLPSDRFSAERTGGSVSTLTIQRTQQEDSAVYLCASSPSSRGPNGYTFGSGTRLTVV.

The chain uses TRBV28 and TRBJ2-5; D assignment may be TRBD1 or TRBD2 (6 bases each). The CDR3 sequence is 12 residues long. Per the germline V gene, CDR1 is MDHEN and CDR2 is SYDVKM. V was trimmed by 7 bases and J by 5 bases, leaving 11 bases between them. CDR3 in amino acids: CASTLGGETQYF. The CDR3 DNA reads TGTGCCAGCACCCTAGGGGGGGAGACCCAGTACTTC. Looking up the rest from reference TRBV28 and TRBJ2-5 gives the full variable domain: DVKVTQSSRYLVKRTGEKVFLECVQDMDHENMFWYRQDPGLGLRLIYFSYDVKMKEKGDIPEGYSVSREKKERFSLILESASTNQTSMYLCASTLGGETQYFGPGTRLLVL.

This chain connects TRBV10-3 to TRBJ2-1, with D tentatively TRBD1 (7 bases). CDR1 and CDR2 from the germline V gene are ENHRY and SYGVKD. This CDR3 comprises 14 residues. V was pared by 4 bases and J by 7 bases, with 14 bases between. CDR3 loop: CAISADAGGNEQFF. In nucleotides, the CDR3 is TGTGCCATCAGTGCGGACGCAGGGGGGAATGAGCAGTTCTTC.

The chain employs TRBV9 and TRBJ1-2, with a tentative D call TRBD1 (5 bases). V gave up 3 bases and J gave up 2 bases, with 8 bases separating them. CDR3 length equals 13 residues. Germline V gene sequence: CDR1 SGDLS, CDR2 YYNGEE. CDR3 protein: CASSGTSNYGYTF. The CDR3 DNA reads TGTGCCAGCAGCGGGACATCCAACTATGGCTACACCTTC.

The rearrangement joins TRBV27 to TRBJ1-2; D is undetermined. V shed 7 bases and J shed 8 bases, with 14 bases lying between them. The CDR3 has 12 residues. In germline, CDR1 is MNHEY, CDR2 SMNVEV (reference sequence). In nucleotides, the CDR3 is TGTGCCAGCACCGGCGGGGTCGGCGGCTACACCTTC. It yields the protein CASTGGVGGYTF.

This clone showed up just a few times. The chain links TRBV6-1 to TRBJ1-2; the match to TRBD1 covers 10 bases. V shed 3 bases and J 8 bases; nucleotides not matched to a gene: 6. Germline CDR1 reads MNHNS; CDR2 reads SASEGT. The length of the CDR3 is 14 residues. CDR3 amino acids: CASSDDRGRGGYTF. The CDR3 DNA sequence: TGTGCCAGCAGTGATGACAGGGGGCGAGGGGGCTACACCTTC.

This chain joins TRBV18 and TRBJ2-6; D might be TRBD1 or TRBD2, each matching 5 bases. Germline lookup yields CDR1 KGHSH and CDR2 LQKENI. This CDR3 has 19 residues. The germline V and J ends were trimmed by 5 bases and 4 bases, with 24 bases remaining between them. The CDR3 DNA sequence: TGTGCCAGCTCATCTGCAGGTGGGACCTCCCTGGGGGGGGCCAACGTCCTGACTTTC. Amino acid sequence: CASSSAGGTSLGGANVLTF.

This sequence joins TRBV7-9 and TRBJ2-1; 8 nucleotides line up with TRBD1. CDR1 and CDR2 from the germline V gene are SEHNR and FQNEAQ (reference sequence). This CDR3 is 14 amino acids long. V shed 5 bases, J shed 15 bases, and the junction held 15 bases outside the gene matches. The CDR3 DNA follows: TGTGCCAGCAGCCCTACCTCGACAGGGGATTGGCGGTTCTTC. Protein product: CASSPTSTGDWRFF.

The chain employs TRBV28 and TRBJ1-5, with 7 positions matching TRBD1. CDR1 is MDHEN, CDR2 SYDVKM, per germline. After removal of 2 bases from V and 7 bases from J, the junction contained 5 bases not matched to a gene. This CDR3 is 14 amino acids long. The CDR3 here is CASSLATGRQPQHF. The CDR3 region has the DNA TGTGCCAGCAGTTTAGCGACAGGGCGACAGCCCCAGCATTTT.

In nucleotides, the CDR3 is TGTGCCTGGAGTTGGAGGGAAGGAGGCAATCAGCCCCAGCATTTT. Its translation is CAWSWREGGNQPQHF. The chain couples TRBV30 to TRBJ1-5; D uncertain. The CDR3 covers 15 residues. Trimming pared 2 bases from V and 2 bases from J, leaving 13 bases between. Germline V gene data show CDR1 as GTSNPN and CDR2 as SVGIG (reference sequence).

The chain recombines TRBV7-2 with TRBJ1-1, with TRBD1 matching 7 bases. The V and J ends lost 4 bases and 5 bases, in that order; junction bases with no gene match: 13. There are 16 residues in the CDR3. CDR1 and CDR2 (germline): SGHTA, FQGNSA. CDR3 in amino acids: CASSSHPTGPPTEAFF. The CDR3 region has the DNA TGTGCCAGCAGCTCTCACCCGACAGGGCCACCAACTGAAGCTTTCTTT. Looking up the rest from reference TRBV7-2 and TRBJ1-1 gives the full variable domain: GAGVSQSPSNKVTEKGKDVELRCDPISGHTALYWYRQSLGQGLEFLIYFQGNSAPDKSGLPSDRFSAERTGGSVSTLTIQRTQQEDSAVYLCASSSHPTGPPTEAFFGQGTRLTVV.

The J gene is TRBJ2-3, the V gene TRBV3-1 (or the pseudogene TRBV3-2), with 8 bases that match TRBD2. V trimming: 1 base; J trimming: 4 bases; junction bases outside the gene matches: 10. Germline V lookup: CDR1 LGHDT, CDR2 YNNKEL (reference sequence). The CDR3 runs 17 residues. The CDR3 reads CASSQGPGGGRADTQYF. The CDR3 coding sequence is TGTGCCAGCAGCCAAGGCCCGGGGGGGGGCCGGGCAGATACGCAGTATTTT.

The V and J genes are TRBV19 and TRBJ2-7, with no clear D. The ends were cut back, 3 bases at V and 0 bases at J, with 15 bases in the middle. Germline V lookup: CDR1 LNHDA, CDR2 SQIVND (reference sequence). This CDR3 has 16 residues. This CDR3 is CASSMAPRRNSYEQYF. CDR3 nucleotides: TGTGCCAGTAGTATGGCCCCCAGACGTAACTCCTACGAGCAGTACTTC. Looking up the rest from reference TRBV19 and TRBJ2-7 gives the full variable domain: DGGITQSPKYLFRKEGQNVTLSCEQNLNHDAMYWYRQDPGQGLRLIYYSQIVNDFQKGDIAEGYSVSREKKESFPLTVTSAQKNPTAFYLCASSMAPRRNSYEQYFGPGTRLTVT.

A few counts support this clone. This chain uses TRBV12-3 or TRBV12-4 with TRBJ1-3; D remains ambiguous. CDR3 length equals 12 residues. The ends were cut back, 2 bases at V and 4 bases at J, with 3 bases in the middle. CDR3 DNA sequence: TGTGCCAGCAGTTTACAAGGAAACACCATATATTTT. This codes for CASSLQGNTIYF.